This T cell receptor beta chain is from a study of cytomegalovirus exposure and HLA in healthy donors. Amplification used 60 Vbeta primers and 13 Jbeta primers. Sequenced by immunoSEQ multiplex PCR; TCRdb stores in-frame clones only, minus some. Counted here are roughly 150,000 clones, 78% occurring once; the ten biggest clones make up approximately 5.6%. The length of the CDR3 is 15 residues. Trimming at V came to 5 bases and at J to 3 bases, leaving 6 bases not matched to a gene. Germline lookup yields CDR1 LNHDA and CDR2 SQIVND (reference sequence). This TCR was recovered from a woman aged 40 to 50 in good health and CMV-seropositive. The gene calls are TRBV19 and TRBJ2-7; 11 positions match TRBD2. Sequencing was performed on PBMCs. The CDR3 is CASSDLAGGGYEQYF. The CDR3 nucleotides read TGTGCCAGTAGTGACTTAGCGGGAGGGGGCTACGAGCAGTACTTC. Looking up the rest from reference TRBV19 and TRBJ2-7 gives the full variable domain: DGGITQSPKYLFRKEGQNVTLSCEQNLNHDAMYWYRQDPGQGLRLIYYSQIVNDFQKGDIAEGYSVSREKKESFPLTVTSAQKNPTAFYLCASSDLAGGGYEQYFGPGTRLTVT.